The present TCR beta chain was sequenced within a study of Ad26.COV2.S vaccination and SARS-CoV-2 variants. Sequencing used immunoSEQ multiplex PCR; TCRdb keeps in-frame clones, though not all of them. The top ten clones hold nearly 3% of a sample with a few hundred thousand clones, 87% of them seen once. The CDR3 covers 14 residues. J lost 1 base, V lost 5 bases, and 1 base had no gene match. The germline gives CDR1 SGHTA, CDR2 FQGNSA. Points from the study as a whole: Once vaccination had occurred, spike-specific CD8+ and CD4+ T cell responses reportedly showed substantial breadth.

Treatment denoted: about 20 received Ad26.COV2.S at low or high dose, single or two shots; roughly five received placebo; per-sample allocation not given. Material that was analyzed had been drawn on day 63 after the first vaccine or placebo injection. Donation came from an adult in Boston who was aged 18-55 years. Remarks on this clone: As yet, its antigen is unknown.

The chain is built from TRBV7-2 and TRBJ2-5; 10 bases map to TRBD2. This clonotype was sampled from a person between 18 and 59 years old who received the Ad26.COV2.S COVID-19 vaccine or a placebo. Material: peripheral blood, obtained in a trial of Ad26.COV2.S vaccine versus placebo. CDR3 nucleotide sequence: TGTGCCAGCAGCCCTAGCGGGGGCCAAGAGACCCAGTACTTC. It is translated as CASSPSGGQETQYF.